This T cell receptor (beta chain) was retrieved from a study of T-cell memory formation after mild COVID-19. Trimming took 6 bases from V and 7 from J, leaving 18 bases between them. CDR1 and CDR2 from the germline V gene are SQVTM and ANQGSEA. This CDR3 comprises 13 residues. This clonotype was observed a few times. TCRdb passed the 5' RACE reads through MiXCR, listing each CDR3 protein once. The sample lists approximately 210,000 distinct CDR3 sequences, roughly a tenth occurring once. The clonotype originates from a man between 18 and 29 years old who had mild COVID-19 (a few samples of this study predate the infection). Cell type and time point are not known. This chain uses TRBV29-1 with TRBJ1-2; possibly TRBD1 for D (5 bases). The source material was PBMCs or a T cell subset sorted from them (not recorded which). Written as DNA, the CDR3 is TGCAGCGTGGGGGGGAGGAACCTCCTTGGCTACACCTTC. Its protein is CSVGGRNLLGYTF.